The clone carrying this TCR beta chain was observed a few times. The antigen is unknown. The use of a sample-barcoded 5' primer and a J-beta primer mix characterized a second PCR of roughly 7 to 11 cycles. TCRdb ran MiXCR on the 5' RACE reads and lists one entry per CDR3 protein. This sample has 1.2 million to 1.5 million distinct CDR3 sequences, with 59% found just once. V shed 3 bases and J shed 10 bases, with 11 bases lying between them. The CDR3 extends over 12 amino acids. The record originates from a study of blood T cells in healthy people across ages. Findings and caveats of the study: Getting older went along with TCR beta diversity per million T cells dropping roughly linearly. Researchers deemed the diversity estimates from one million T cells underestimates.

The rearrangement joins TRBV12-3 or TRBV12-4 to TRBJ2-3; D is ambiguous. This TCR derives from a man aged 18 to 30 in good health. The sample consisted of blood. The CDR3 DNA follows: TGTGCCAGCAGTTTGAGCCTGGGTTCGCAGTATTTT. Its protein is CASSLSLGSQYF.